Below are 11 T cell receptor beta chains sequenced from a single sample in a study of T cell responses to AZD1222 COVID-19 vaccine. The protocol was immunoSEQ multiplex PCR, while the TCRdb copy is restricted to in-frame clones and leaves out a portion. The sample shows around 25,000 clones, about nine tenths of them seen only once. The sample here was peripheral blood, taken 28 days after the second AZD1222 dose. The receptor source for this set is an adult who received the AZD1222 COVID-19 vaccine.

The chain joins TRBV10-1 to TRBJ1-2, with D possibly TRBD1 on 6 matching bases. The CDR3 is 10 residues long. V was shortened by 6 bases and J by 13 bases, with 12 bases between the two germline ends. Germline-derived CDR1 and CDR2 are WNHNN and SYGVQD (reference sequence). The CDR3 loop is CASRTGPSTF. The DNA of the CDR3 is TGCGCCAGCAGGACAGGCCCATCCACCTTC.

The V call is TRBV29-1, the J call TRBJ1-5; 7 bases agree with TRBD1. The CDR3 has 13 amino acids. Germline V lookup: CDR1 SQVTM, CDR2 ANQGSEA. V dropped 4 bases and J dropped 7; count of bases not matched to a gene: 7. CDR3 protein: CSVGEGGRQPQHF. The DNA of the CDR3 is TGCAGCGTTGGGGAAGGGGGCCGGCAGCCCCAGCATTTT.

This clone was observed once. The chain couples TRBV18 to TRBJ2-3; D remains unclear. Germline-derived CDR1 and CDR2 are KGHSH and LQKENI. The CDR3 extends over 15 amino acids. V lost 2 bases and J 6 bases, leaving 15 bases between the germline ends. In nucleotides, the CDR3 is TGTGCCAGCTCACCAGGAAGACTCCGCGAGGATACGCAGTATTTT. Residues: CASSPGRLREDTQYF.

V is TRBV19 and J is TRBJ2-5, with D unclear. Per the germline V gene, CDR1 is LNHDA and CDR2 is SQIVND (reference sequence). CDR3 size: 12 residues. V was shortened by 4 bases and J by 3 bases, with 6 bases between the two germline ends. CDR3 loop: CASSSSKETQYF. CDR3 DNA: TGTGCCAGTAGTAGTAGTAAAGAGACCCAGTACTTC.

The chain carries TRBV4-2 and TRBJ2-5; no definite D call. Germline V lookup: CDR1 LGHNA, CDR2 YNFKEQ. Trimming stripped 3 bases from V and 5 bases from J, with 13 bases between. The CDR3 is 14 residues long. This chain's CDR3 is CASSQVSGTETQYF. DNA of the CDR3: TGTGCCAGCAGCCAGGTTTCAGGTACGGAGACCCAGTACTTC.

The V call is TRBV28, the J call TRBJ1-5, with D perhaps TRBD1 (5 bases). CDR1 is MDHEN, CDR2 SYDVKM, per germline. The CDR3 sequence is 14 residues long. V was pared by 1 base and J by 6 bases, with 10 bases between. The CDR3, as DNA: TGTGCCAGCAGTTTATCAGGGATCGTTCAGCCCCAGCATTTT. Translated: CASSLSGIVQPQHF. Looking up the rest from reference TRBV28 and TRBJ1-5 gives the full variable domain: DVKVTQSSRYLVKRTGEKVFLECVQDMDHENMFWYRQDPGLGLRLIYFSYDVKMKEKGDIPEGYSVSREKKERFSLILESASTNQTSMYLCASSLSGIVQPQHFGDGTRLSIL.

The chain recombines TRBV3-1 (or the pseudogene TRBV3-2) with TRBJ2-5, with 12 bases lining up with TRBD1. The junction had 6 bases not matched to a gene; V was cut back by 6 bases and J by 4 bases. CDR1 is LGHDT and CDR2 is YNNKEL in the germline V gene (reference sequence). This CDR3 comprises 15 residues. CDR3 in DNA: TGTGCCAGCAGGGGGACAGGGGGCTATTTAGAGACCCAGTACTTC. Translating it yields CASRGTGGYLETQYF.

The V and J genes are TRBV2 and TRBJ2-3; 8 bases are shared with TRBD2. This CDR3 is built from 16 residues. CDR1 is SNHLY, CDR2 FYNNEI, per germline. J was trimmed by 1 base and V by 0 bases; bases with no gene match: 3. Here the CDR3 DNA reads TGTGCCAGCAGTGAAGCGGCGGGAGGAGGCACAGATACGCAGTATTTT. This sequence encodes CASSEAAGGGTDTQYF. The full variable domain, in which reference TRBV2 and TRBJ2-3 provide the parts outside the CDR3, is EPEVTQTPSHQVTQMGQEVILRCVPISNHLYFYWYRQILGQKVEFLVSFYNNEISEKSEIFDDQFSVERPDGSNFTLKIRSTKLEDSAMYFCASSEAAGGGTDTQYFGPGTRLTVL.

This chain connects TRBV14 to TRBJ2-7; D ambiguous. Germline CDR1 and CDR2: SGHDN and FVKESK. Trimming cost V 3 bases and J 6 bases, with 9 bases left between them. The CDR3 runs to 12 residues. This CDR3 reads CASSQYGPEQYF. CDR3 bases: TGTGCCAGCAGCCAGTACGGGCCCGAGCAGTACTTC.

This clone appeared a single time. The CDR3, as DNA: TGCGCCAGCAGCTTCGAATCGGCCGGGGAGCTGTTTTTT. Protein sequence: CASSFESAGELFF. The rearrangement uses TRBV5-1 and TRBJ2-2, with D unclear. V was trimmed by 2 bases and J by 6 bases, leaving 8 bases between them. The V gene's germline CDR1 is SGHRS and CDR2 YFSETQ. The CDR3 length is 13 residues.

The chain is built from TRBV9 and TRBJ2-1; 7 bases map to TRBD2. Germline values: CDR1 SGDLS, CDR2 YYNGEE. The V and J ends lost 1 base and 6 bases, in that order; junction bases with no gene match: 7. This CDR3 has 15 amino acids. The CDR3 DNA sequence: TGTGCCAGCAGCGTACAAGCGGGGACTTTCAATGAGCAGTTCTTC. As protein: CASSVQAGTFNEQFF.